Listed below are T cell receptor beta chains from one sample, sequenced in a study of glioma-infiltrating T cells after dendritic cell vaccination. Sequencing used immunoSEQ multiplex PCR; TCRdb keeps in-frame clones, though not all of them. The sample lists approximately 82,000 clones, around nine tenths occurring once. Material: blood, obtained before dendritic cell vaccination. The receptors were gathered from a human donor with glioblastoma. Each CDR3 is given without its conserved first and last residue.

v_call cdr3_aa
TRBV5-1 ASSLSGTGDSEQY
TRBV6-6 ASSYTSSYNEQF
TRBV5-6 ASSLSQLETQY
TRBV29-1 SVTGGAHTLTGELF
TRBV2 ASSEAQGYSTQY
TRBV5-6 ASSFTGGSYNSPLH
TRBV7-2 ASSYDGGANSPLH
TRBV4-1 ASSRGQSIQETQY
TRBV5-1 ASTAGTLGSPLH
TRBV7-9 ASSRQGGSTEAF
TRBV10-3 AIRGTSGSYNEQF
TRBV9 ASSIGTSGGKETQY
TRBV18 ASSPPASGKETQY
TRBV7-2 ASSPLGRGRTEAF
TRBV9 ASSVGGRNQETQY
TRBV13 ASSPRGTGANVLT